The TCR beta chain described here comes from a study of blood T cell repertoires in COVID-19 (TCRdb year 2020). Background on the whole study: Samples covering the acute and convalescent phases of COVID-19 were provided by collaborators in the United States, Italy and Spain. The prospective study material was composed of cDNA or gDNA derived from T cells, B-cell-depleted T cells, or PBMCs. The dataset comprised deeply sampled blood TCRbeta repertoires from subjects exposed to, actively infected with, or recovered from COVID-19. The repertoires were released in a freely available public database intended as a resource for research on the immune response to SARS-CoV-2. Samples were obtained from the ongoing ImmuneRACE study (first 160 participants) and from 1,254 subjects provided by 6 global collaborators. A de-identified subject ID, COVID-19 status, age in years and sex were almost always included in the sample metadata. Where available, HLA class I and class II types were taken from metadata supplied by the sample provider and were not determined by assay-based typing. The study at large found these results: Clinical and demographic metadata were provided uncurated, with the amount varying by source and participant.

Whole blood was collected in K2EDTA tubes by collaborating institutions according to the institutions' own protocols. For TCRbeta analysis, collaborator samples were shipped as frozen whole blood, as isolated PBMCs, or as DNA extracted from either sample type. Note on this clone: Its binding antigen is unknown. Base-call qualities are not available, and no considerably larger clone is one nucleotide away.

Its CDR3 holds 16 amino acids, cysteine through phenylalanine. The only DNA kept is the CDR3, 48 bases in frame from the first base. The germline V gene encodes CDR1 SGDLS and CDR2 YYNGEE. V is trimmed back by 0 bases and J by 2 bases, and the junction contains 3 bases that no gene match accounts for. The immunoSEQ Assay, a bias-controlled multiplex PCR, was used to amplify TCRbeta CDR3 regions from genomic DNA. On the study's bioinformatics: Nucleated cell counts per sample were estimated from amplification of reference gene primers within the assay. To quantify the absolute abundance of each unique TCRbeta CDR3 rearrangement, sequence reads were collapsed and filtered. For each sample, productive Simpson clonality was calculated by taking the square root of Simpson's diversity index across productive rearrangements. TCRdb limited this immuneACCESS table to in-frame rearrangements with V and J called. A share of clones is missing; checked studies link under half to unresolved V genes, and the rest is unexplained. V and J calls and clone size are as listed in that table; D and trimming were resolved from the DNA. The sample table lists approximately 220,000 clones, approximately 86% of them with a count of one. Together, the top ten hold 3% to 3.5% of the sample.

The rearranged segments are TRBV9 and TRBJ2-3, with 10 bases aligning to TRBD2. This sequence was found in a man aged 55 to 70 with acute or convalescent COVID-19. What was sequenced was peripheral blood. The base sequence is TGTGCCAGCAGCGTAGTAGCGGGGGGACCCACAGATACGCAGTATTTT. Protein translation: CASSVVAGGPTDTQYF.